The source of this TCR beta chain is a study of T cell repertoires in cytomegalovirus infection. As for the study in general: The authors relied on CMV epitopes, both recently identified HLA-C-restricted and well-studied HLA-B-restricted. Matching HLA type, along with CMV infection, was indicated by public TCR beta signatures. Points from the study as a whole: Clonotype analysis showed dominance of the ex vivo response by HLA-C-restricted CMV-specific TCR beta clonotypes. Identification of carriers of CMV plus the relevant HLA was achieved through cumulative public TCR beta family frequency.

This clonotype was recorded only once. Its antigen is unknown. The V and J ends lost 5 bases and 6 bases respectively, with 16 bases between them. The CDR3 loop spans 15 amino acids. TCRdb re-analysed the reads in MiXCR, keeping a single row per CDR3 protein. This sample has approximately 600,000 distinct CDR3 sequences, with 40% found just once. The V gene is TRBV12-3 or TRBV12-4, the J gene TRBJ2-2; perhaps TRBD1 as D (6 bases). Here the sequenced sample was cultured PBMCs, taken from culture after CMV antigen stimulation. This sequence was found in a human donor in good health (CMV status not recorded). Some clones in this sample may be carry-over from other donors' samples. DNA of the CDR3: TGTGCCAGCAGTCTCGGGACACCGTTCCCCGGGGAGCTGTTTTTT. Its protein is CASSLGTPFPGELFF.